This is a list of T cell receptor beta chains from one sample in a study of technical replicates of blood from a handful of donors. Produced via immunoSEQ multiplex PCR; TCRdb's table is partial and in-frame only. The sample carries 15,000 to 17,000 clones, about nine tenths recorded once. Material: PBMCs. All receptors derive from a human donor in good health. Each CDR3 is given with its conserved first and last residue. The order of the fields is J gene, D gene, V gene, clone size, CDR3 protein, CDR3 DNA. A D gene is named only where the DNA matches it firmly. Not every row has a clone size; where given, it reads once, few, many or a size class.

TRBJ2-1 NA TRBV4-1 NA CASSQLDIFSYNEQFF TGCGCCAGCAGCCAATTGGACATTTTCTCCTACAATGAGCAGTTCTTC
TRBJ2-7 TRBD2 TRBV11-2 once CASSRPRLALYEQYF TGTGCCAGCAGCCGACCACGACTAGCTCTCTACGAGCAGTACTTC
TRBJ1-1 TRBD1 TRBV7-9 NA CASSNGQGLVTEAFF TGTGCCAGCAGCAACGGACAGGGGCTGGTCACTGAAGCTTTCTTT
TRBJ2-1 NA TRBV7-2 NA CASSLGGGDSNEQFF TGTGCCAGCAGCTTAGGAGGGGGGGACTCCAATGAGCAGTTCTTC
TRBJ1-5 TRBD1 TRBV6-1 NA CASSEAQGSYSNQPQHF TGTGCCAGCAGTGAAGCACAGGGGTCATATAGCAATCAGCCCCAGCATTTT
TRBJ1-2 NA TRBV6-5 NA CASSYKLGPQGGYTF TGTGCCAGCAGTTACAAATTGGGCCCCCAGGGTGGCTACACCTTC
TRBJ2-1 TRBD2 TRBV6-6 NA CASSYGLAGVDEQFF TGTGCCAGCAGTTACGGACTAGCGGGAGTGGATGAGCAGTTCTTC
TRBJ1-2 NA TRBV10-3 few CAISSRQNYGYTF TGTGCCATCAGTTCCAGACAGAACTATGGCTACACCTTC
TRBJ1-2 NA TRBV18 NA CASSRDPGIIYGYTF TGTGCCAGCTCCCGCGACCCCGGGATAATTTATGGCTACACCTTC
TRBJ2-5 TRBD2 TRBV2 NA CASMGSGRAGTQYF TGTGCCAGCATGGGTAGCGGGAGGGCAGGGACCCAGTACTTC
TRBJ2-7 TRBD1 TRBV27 once CASSLSGTGIYEQYF TGTGCCAGCAGTTTGTCCGGGACAGGGATCTACGAGCAGTACTTC
TRBJ2-1 NA TRBV5-4 NA CASSLGTSFLGEQFF TGTGCCAGCAGCTTGGGTACGAGTTTTCTCGGTGAGCAGTTCTTC
TRBJ2-1 NA TRBV2 NA CASSESQRLNEQFF TGTGCCAGCAGTGAAAGCCAGAGGCTCAATGAGCAGTTCTTC
TRBJ2-2 NA TRBV6-1 NA CASSELMGIATGELFF TGTGCCAGCAGTGAACTGATGGGTATAGCAACCGGGGAGCTGTTTTTT
TRBJ2-1 NA TRBV7-9 NA CASSLLGYSYNEQFF TGTGCCAGTTCTCTTTTGGGCTACTCCTACAATGAGCAGTTCTTC
TRBJ2-1 NA TRBV29-1 NA CSVVRVLYNEQFF TGCAGCGTTGTACGGGTTCTCTACAATGAGCAGTTCTTC
TRBJ1-1 NA TRBV29-1 NA CSARTDMSTEAFF TGCAGCGCCCGGACAGATATGAGCACTGAAGCTTTCTTT
TRBJ2-1 NA TRBV19 NA CASNYPNRGGNEQFF TGTGCCAGTAATTATCCAAACAGGGGAGGCAATGAGCAGTTCTTC
TRBJ1-2 TRBD1 TRBV6-1 NA CASSPTGGVDGYTF TGTGCCAGCAGTCCTACAGGGGGCGTTGATGGCTACACCTTC
TRBJ1-4 TRBD1 TRBV2 NA CASSEALPGQGLEKLFF TGTGCCAGCAGTGAAGCGCTTCCGGGACAGGGTTTAGAAAAACTGTTTTTT
TRBJ2-7 TRBD2 TRBV10-2 NA CASKLLAGRSSISYEQYF TGCGCCAGCAAGTTACTAGCGGGACGCTCTTCTATCTCCTACGAGCAGTACTTC
TRBJ1-4 NA TRBV9 NA CASSVEGGDATNEKLFF TGTGCCAGCAGCGTAGAGGGAGGGGACGCAACTAATGAAAAACTGTTTTTT
TRBJ1-1 TRBD1 TRBV29-1 NA CSVRQGNEAFF TGCAGCGTTAGACAGGGGAATGAAGCTTTCTTT
TRBJ1-4 NA TRBV19 NA CASAGQGNEKLFF TGTGCCAGTGCGGGGCAGGGTAATGAAAAACTGTTTTTT
TRBJ1-4 TRBD1 TRBV5-1 NA CASSIPGQGHEKLFF TGCGCCAGCAGCATTCCGGGACAGGGCCATGAAAAACTGTTTTTT
TRBJ2-3 TRBD2 TRBV4-1 NA CASSLNQGLAGEVDTQYF TGCGCCAGCAGCCTAAATCAAGGACTAGCGGGAGAAGTGGATACGCAGTATTTT
TRBJ2-5 TRBD2 TRBV6-1 NA CASSEIEWEGLGETQYF TGTGCCAGCAGTGAAATTGAGTGGGAGGGCCTAGGGGAGACCCAGTACTTC
TRBJ2-1 TRBD2 TRBV6-5 NA CASSYRTGGRGNEQFF TGTGCCAGCAGTTACAGAACTGGCGGGAGAGGTAATGAGCAGTTCTTC
TRBJ1-3 NA TRBV30 NA CAWHSGGNTIYF TGTGCCTGGCACTCAGGAGGGAACACCATATATTTT
TRBJ2-7 TRBD1 TRBV27 NA CASSVTRDSSYEQYF TGTGCCAGCAGTGTTACCCGGGACAGCTCCTACGAGCAGTACTTC
TRBJ1-2 NA TRBV2 few CASSETGRNYGYTF TGTGCCAGCAGTGAAACGGGGAGGAACTATGGCTACACCTTC
TRBJ1-2 NA TRBV7-9 NA CASSLPLSYGYTF TGTGCCAGCAGCTTACCCCTCAGCTATGGCTACACCTTC
TRBJ1-2 NA TRBV6-1 NA CASIGDRSNYGYTF TGTGCCAGCATCGGAGACAGGAGTAACTATGGCTACACCTTC
TRBJ2-7 TRBD1 TRBV27 NA CASRSADRDEQYF TGTGCCAGCAGGAGCGCGGACAGGGACGAGCAGTACTTC
TRBJ2-5 NA TRBV6-1 once CASISPETQYF TGTGCCAGCATTAGTCCAGAGACCCAGTACTTC
TRBJ2-2 NA TRBV5-6 NA CASTTNRYDGELFF TGTGCCAGCACTACCAACCGGTATGACGGGGAGCTGTTTTTT
TRBJ2-1 TRBD2 TRBV2 NA CASRSFGAGYNEQFF TGTGCCAGCAGGTCTTTTGGAGCGGGGTACAATGAGCAGTTCTTC
TRBJ1-2 TRBD1 TRBV6-1 NA CASRAKTGLDGYTF TGTGCCAGCAGAGCTAAGACAGGGTTGGATGGCTACACCTTC
TRBJ1-1 NA TRBV5-1 few CASSFGGLEDTEAFF TGCGCCAGCAGCTTTGGGGGGTTAGAGGACACTGAAGCTTTCTTT
TRBJ1-1 NA TRBV19 NA CASSIYLGGREAFF TGTGCCAGTAGTATCTACCTTGGAGGGAGGGAAGCTTTCTTT
TRBJ2-3 TRBD2 TRBV6-1 NA CASSASGRTDTQYF TGTGCCAGCAGTGCGAGCGGGAGGACAGATACGCAGTATTTT
TRBJ2-3 NA TRBV9 NA CASSPISAKEADTQYF TGTGCCAGCAGCCCAATCAGCGCAAAGGAAGCAGATACGCAGTATTTT
TRBJ1-5 TRBD1 TRBV29-1 NA CSVEDPTGQPQHF TGCAGCGTTGAAGACCCGACAGGGCAGCCCCAGCATTTT
TRBJ1-1 NA TRBV2 few CASSGGSRDTEAFF TGTGCCAGCAGTGGGGGATCCAGGGACACTGAAGCTTTCTTT
TRBJ1-3 TRBD1 TRBV14 NA CASSPDRGPGNTIYF TGTGCCAGCAGCCCGGACAGGGGGCCTGGAAACACCATATATTTT
TRBJ2-3 NA TRBV5-1 NA CASSLELDTDTQYF TGCGCCAGCAGCTTGGAACTCGACACAGATACGCAGTATTTT
TRBJ2-3 TRBD2 TRBV11-2 NA CASSLGGLAGDTQYF TGTGCCAGCAGCTTAGGGGGACTAGCGGGAGATACGCAGTATTTT
TRBJ2-6 TRBD1 TRBV19 NA CASRTGSTGANVLTF TGTGCCAGTAGGACAGGGTCGACTGGGGCCAACGTCCTGACTTTC
TRBJ1-4 TRBD1 TRBV28 NA CASTSTTGNEKLFF TGTGCCAGCACCAGCACGACAGGGAATGAAAAACTGTTTTTT
TRBJ1-5 NA TRBV9 NA CASSVGAGEGQPQHF TGTGCCAGCAGCGTAGGGGCAGGGGAGGGTCAGCCCCAGCATTTT
TRBJ1-1 NA TRBV5-5 NA CASSLAAGEVNTEAFF TGTGCCAGCAGCTTGGCCGCGGGGGAGGTGAACACTGAAGCTTTCTTT
TRBJ2-1 NA TRBV11-2 NA CASSLDRERAWYNEQFF TGTGCCAGCAGCTTAGATAGGGAGCGAGCGTGGTACAATGAGCAGTTCTTC
TRBJ2-7 TRBD1 TRBV28 NA CASSLGQVYEQYF TGTGCCAGCAGCCTAGGACAGGTATACGAGCAGTACTTC
TRBJ2-2 NA TRBV28 NA CASSPPTNTGELFF TGTGCCAGCAGCCCCCCCACGAACACCGGGGAGCTGTTTTTT
TRBJ2-2 TRBD2 TRBV9 NA CASSSGLAATGELFF TGTGCCAGCAGCTCGGGACTAGCCGCCACCGGGGAGCTGTTTTTT
TRBJ1-4 TRBD1 TRBV7-2 NA CASSLIGDRGEKLFF TGTGCCAGCAGCTTAATTGGGGACAGGGGCGAAAAACTGTTTTTT
TRBJ2-1 TRBD2 TRBV7-7 NA CASSLEVGGLAGDYNEQFF TGTGCCAGCAGCTTAGAGGTAGGGGGACTAGCGGGCGATTACAATGAGCAGTTCTTC
TRBJ1-1 NA TRBV7-9 NA CASVWLTSNTEAFF TGTGCCAGCGTCTGGTTGACATCGAACACTGAAGCTTTCTTT
TRBJ2-5 NA TRBV6-1 once CASRADSLLKYF TGTGCCAGCAGGGCCGATTCGCTCTTAAAATACTTC
TRBJ2-1 NA TRBV28 NA CASSSGQMNEQFF TGTGCCAGCAGTTCTGGACAGATGAATGAGCAGTTCTTC